One sample yielded the 25 T cell receptor beta chains listed below, sequenced in a study of blood T cells in healthy people across ages. Then a second PCR, running about 7 to 11 cycles, was carried out with a sample-barcoded 5' primer and a J-beta primer mix. From the 5' RACE reads, TCRdb called clonotypes with MiXCR, one entry per CDR3 protein. Of approximately 810,000 distinct CDR3 sequences in the sample, under 40% were seen once. Sample: blood. Receptor source: a man aged 18 to 35 in good health.

The chain has TRBV20-1 and TRBJ1-5, with 11 positions matching TRBD1. This CDR3 is 13 amino acids long. CDR1 and CDR2 (germline): DFQATT, SNEGSKA (reference sequence). V shed 5 bases and J 6 bases; nucleotides not matched to a gene: 3. This CDR3 is CSAGGTGGQPQHF. The CDR3, as DNA: TGCAGTGCTGGAGGGACAGGGGGTCAGCCCCAGCATTTT.

The chain combines TRBV4-1 with TRBJ1-4, with D tentatively TRBD1 (6 bases). CDR1 and CDR2 (germline): MGHRA, YSYEKL. The V and J ends lost 3 bases and 2 bases respectively, with 10 bases between them. The CDR3 totals 15 residues. The CDR3 coding sequence is TGCGCCAGCAGCCAGACTACAGGGACTAATGAAAAACTGTTTTTT. It translates to CASSQTTGTNEKLFF.

This chain connects TRBV20-1 to TRBJ1-4; D is perhaps TRBD1 (6 bases). CDR3 length: 13 residues. Germline loops: CDR1 DFQATT, CDR2 SNEGSKA (reference sequence). V was shortened by 4 bases and J by 7 bases, with 13 bases between the two germline ends. The CDR3 sequence: CSATQGTGEKLFF. CDR3 in DNA: TGCAGTGCTACACAGGGTACAGGTGAAAAACTGTTTTTT.

The genes are TRBV4-1 and TRBJ1-2; D is unresolved. The CDR3 extends over 14 amino acids. Trimming cost V 4 bases and J 0 bases, with 9 bases left between them. Germline V CDR1 and CDR2: MGHRA, YSYEKL. CDR3: CASSLVSANYGYTF. The CDR3, as DNA: TGCGCCAGCAGCCTCGTATCCGCTAACTATGGCTACACCTTC.

This clonotype showed up just a few times. V and J are TRBV4-1 and TRBJ2-3; 8 bases are shared with TRBD2. CDR1 and CDR2 (germline): MGHRA, YSYEKL. The CDR3 consists of 17 residues. V dropped 0 bases and J dropped 2; count of bases not matched to a gene: 7. CDR3 sequence (DNA): TGCGCCAGCAGCCAAGATGGGCGGGGGGCCTTCACAGATACGCAGTATTTT. Amino acids: CASSQDGRGAFTDTQYF.

This chain links TRBV12-3 or TRBV12-4 with TRBJ1-1; unclear D gene. Trimming stripped 7 bases from V and 1 base from J, with 10 bases between. This CDR3 is built from 13 residues. Written as DNA, the CDR3 is TGTGCCAGCACCTGGACGTCGAACACTGAAGCTTTCTTT. It codes for CASTWTSNTEAFF.

This clonotype was detected many times. The chain joins TRBV16 to TRBJ1-2; maybe TRBD1 (6 bases). CDR1 KGHSY and CDR2 FQNENV come from the germline V gene. The V end lost 6 bases, the J end lost 13 bases, and 21 bases lay between the germline ends. The CDR3 is made up of 13 amino acids. CDR3 coding DNA: TGTGCCAGCAGTCAGGGGCCCTCGTCCAACACCACCTTC. Amino acid sequence: CASSQGPSSNTTF.

This clonotype was recorded a few times. The chain recombines TRBV5-5 with TRBJ2-7; tentative D call: TRBD1 (5 bases). The CDR3 length is 14 residues. The V end was cut by 0 bases, the J end by 6 bases, with 13 bases between. The V gene's germline CDR1 is SGHKS and CDR2 YYEKEE (reference sequence). The chain's CDR3 is CASSLEGVAGEQYF. In DNA form, the CDR3 reads TGTGCCAGCAGCTTGGAAGGGGTCGCCGGCGAGCAGTACTTC.

The chain is built from TRBV5-1 and TRBJ2-1; 8 nucleotides agree with TRBD1. After removal of 1 base from V and 3 bases from J, the junction contained 9 bases not matched to a gene. The length of the CDR3 is 17 residues. Germline V gene sequence: CDR1 SGHRS, CDR2 YFSETQ. The CDR3 spells CASSLTFAGQDYNEQFF. CDR3 DNA sequence: TGCGCCAGCAGCTTGACTTTTGCGGGACAGGACTACAATGAGCAGTTCTTC.

The chain recombines TRBV6-1 with TRBJ2-5; D unresolved. The CDR3 runs 10 residues. V gave up 8 bases and J gave up 11 bases, with 12 bases separating them. Germline CDR1 reads MNHNS; CDR2 reads SASEGT. The CDR3 DNA sequence: TGTGCCAGCGGGTCCGCGGAGCAGTACTTC. This sequence encodes CASGSAEQYF.

This clonotype was detected a few times. The V call is TRBV20-1, the J call TRBJ1-2; D unclear. CDR1 DFQATT and CDR2 SNEGSKA come from the germline V gene (reference sequence). Deletions cut 0 bases from V and 0 bases from J, with 11 bases between. This CDR3 contains 15 residues. This CDR3 is CSARDAGEANYGYTF. The CDR3 bases are TGCAGTGCTAGAGATGCCGGTGAAGCTAACTATGGCTACACCTTC.

The chain is built from TRBV5-6 and TRBJ2-6; D is perhaps TRBD1 (6 bases). Between the trimmed V and J ends, which lost 4 bases and 3 bases, there was a span of 11 bases. This CDR3 spans 15 amino acids. The germline V gene has CDR1 SGHDT and CDR2 YYEEEE. For the CDR3, the DNA is TGTGCCAGCAGCGTAAGGGGGATTGGGGCCAACGTCCTGACTTTC. Translation: CASSVRGIGANVLTF.

There are many counts of this clonotype. This chain links TRBV20-1 with TRBJ1-2; D unresolved. Trimming removed 6 bases at V and 3 bases at J, with 8 bases between. Germline CDR1 and CDR2: DFQATT and SNEGSKA (reference sequence). The CDR3 extends over 11 amino acids. The CDR3 loop reads CSALKDYGYTF. In DNA, the CDR3 is TGCAGTGCCCTGAAAGACTATGGCTACACCTTC.

V and J are TRBV20-1 and TRBJ1-5; TRBD1 matches 10 bases. The V gene's germline CDR1 is DFQATT and CDR2 SNEGSKA (reference sequence). The CDR3 is made up of 12 amino acids. CDR3 bases: TGCAGCGCGACAGGGGGCTATCAGCCCCAGCATTTT. Translation gives CSATGGYQPQHF.

The V gene is TRBV10-3, the J gene TRBJ2-3; 7 nucleotides line up with TRBD2. V shed 4 bases, J shed 4 bases, and the junction held 5 bases outside the gene matches. Germline V gene lookup returns CDR1 ENHRY and CDR2 SYGVKD. This CDR3 contains 14 residues. The CDR3 DNA reads TGTGCCATCAGTGGGGCGGGAGAGGCAGATACGCAGTATTTT. Encoded protein: CAISGAGEADTQYF.

For this clonotype: Given a much more abundant clone one base away, this may be a read error. The genes are TRBV9 and TRBJ2-1; 7 bases are shared with TRBD1. This CDR3 has 15 residues. The germline V gene has CDR1 SGDLS and CDR2 YYNGEE. This chain's CDR3 is CANSVGTGVSNEQFF. In nucleotides, the CDR3 is TGTGCCAACAGCGTAGGCACAGGGGTTTCCAATGAGCAGTTCTTC.

This clonotype showed up just a few times. The chain is built from TRBV12-3 or TRBV12-4 and TRBJ2-7; a possible D gene is TRBD1 (5 bases). This CDR3 has 14 residues. The V end lost 3 bases, the J end lost 7 bases, and 16 bases lay between the germline ends. For the CDR3, the DNA is TGTGCCAGCAGTTTGGGCAGGGAATACAATGAGCAGTACTTC. Encoded protein: CASSLGREYNEQYF.

J is TRBJ2-7 and V is TRBV6-6; maybe TRBD2 (7 bases). Trimming removed 6 bases from V and 6 bases from J, with 18 bases in between. There are 14 residues in the CDR3. Looked up from germline, CDR1 is MNHNY and CDR2 is SVGAGI (reference sequence). The CDR3 here is CASRNNGGLGEQYF. Written as DNA, the CDR3 is TGTGCCAGCAGAAACAACGGGGGGCTGGGCGAGCAGTACTTC.

This clonotype was observed a handful of times. Since a much larger clone is just one base distant, this may be a read error. The J gene is TRBJ2-7, the V gene TRBV28; 7 nucleotides match TRBD1. V shed 6 bases, J shed 1 base, and the junction held 3 bases outside the gene matches. This CDR3 spans 13 amino acids. Germline V gene lookup returns CDR1 MDHEN and CDR2 SYDVKM. The CDR3 DNA follows: TGTGCCAGCAGCATGGGACAGTCCTACGAGCAGTACTTC. Protein sequence: CASSMGQSYEQYF.

The chain joins TRBV4-1 to TRBJ1-5; possibly TRBD1 for D (5 bases). The V end lost 0 bases, the J end lost 7 bases, and 13 bases lay between the germline ends. The CDR3 spans 15 residues. Germline assignment: CDR1 MGHRA and CDR2 YSYEKL. Here the CDR3 reads CASSQDRAAGQPQHF. The DNA for the CDR3 is TGCGCCAGCAGCCAAGACAGGGCAGCGGGCCAGCCCCAGCATTTT.

V usage is TRBV6-5 and J usage is TRBJ2-1; 9 nucleotides line up with TRBD1. The CDR3 consists of 17 residues. Germline trimming cut 0 bases from V and 14 bases from J; bases unmatched to any gene: 17. Germline V gene sequence: CDR1 MNHEY, CDR2 SVGAGI. Here the CDR3 reads CASSYSYRTGALEVKFF. The DNA for the CDR3 is TGTGCCAGCAGTTACTCGTATAGGACAGGGGCCCTCGAGGTTAAGTTCTTC.

This clonotype has more than one count but fewer than ten. The rearrangement links TRBV27 to TRBJ2-6, with D perhaps matching TRBD2 (5 bases). Trimming took 3 bases from V and 4 from J, leaving 13 bases between them. Per germline, CDR1 MNHEY and CDR2 SMNVEV (reference sequence). CDR3 size: 16 residues. CDR3 in DNA: TGTGCCAGCAGTTTGGGAGAAGGTCTGGGGGCCAACGTCCTGACTTTC. Translation gives CASSLGEGLGANVLTF.

This clonotype has only a few counts. The chain has TRBV7-2 and TRBJ1-5; possible D gene TRBD1, 5 bases. The CDR3 runs to 16 residues. Trimming shortened V by 5 bases and J by 5 bases, and 19 bases separated the two germline ends. From germline, CDR1 is SGHTA and CDR2 FQGNSA. CDR3 sequence reads: CASSPTSRARYQPQHF. The CDR3 nucleotides are TGTGCCAGCAGCCCGACCTCCAGGGCGCGGTATCAGCCCCAGCATTTT.

This clonotype appeared many times. The chain combines TRBV7-2 with TRBJ2-3, with D possibly TRBD1 on 6 matching bases. CDR1 is SGHTA and CDR2 is FQGNSA in the germline V gene. The CDR3 spans 17 residues. V was cut by 4 bases and J by 4 bases, with 21 bases left in between. Here the CDR3 reads CASSSTLRGGYADTQYF. The CDR3 DNA follows: TGTGCCAGCAGCTCCACCCTTCGAGGGGGTTACGCAGATACGCAGTATTTT.

With regard to this clonotype: Being one base from a much bigger clone, this may be a read error. V and J are TRBV12-3 or TRBV12-4 and TRBJ2-1; TRBD1 might be the D (6 bases). V lost 6 bases, J lost 9 bases, and 18 bases lay in between. This CDR3 comprises 14 residues. DNA of the CDR3: TGTGCCAGCAGAATGGACAGCCCGAAGACTGAGCAGTTCTTC. Encoded protein: CASRMDSPKTEQFF.